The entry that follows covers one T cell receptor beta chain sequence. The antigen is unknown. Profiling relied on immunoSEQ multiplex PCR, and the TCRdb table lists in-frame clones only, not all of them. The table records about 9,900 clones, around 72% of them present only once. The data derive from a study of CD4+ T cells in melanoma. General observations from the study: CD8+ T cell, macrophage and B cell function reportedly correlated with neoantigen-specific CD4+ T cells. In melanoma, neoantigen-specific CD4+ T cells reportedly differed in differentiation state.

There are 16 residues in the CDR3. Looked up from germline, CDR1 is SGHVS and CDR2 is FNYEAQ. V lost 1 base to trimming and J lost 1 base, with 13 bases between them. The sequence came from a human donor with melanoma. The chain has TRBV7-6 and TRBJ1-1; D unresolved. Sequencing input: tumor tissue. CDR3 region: CASSLVAGTANTEAFF. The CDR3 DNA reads TGTGCCAGCAGCTTAGTGGCTGGTACGGCGAACACTGAAGCTTTCTTT. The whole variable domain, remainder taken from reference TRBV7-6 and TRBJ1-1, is GAGVSQSPRYKVTKRGQDVALRCDPISGHVSLYWYRQALGQGPEFLTYFNYEAQQDKSGLPNDRFSAERPEGSISTLTIQRTEQRDSAMYRCASSLVAGTANTEAFFGQGTRLTVV.